The source of this TCR beta chain is a study of vaccination and CD4 T cells after COVID-19. Study background: Blood was drawn a median 72 days post second dose, range 14 to 241. The cells were exposed to overlapping spike peptides originating from SARS-CoV-2, HCoV-NL63, HCoV-OC43 and HCoV-229E for stimulation.

Cultured CD4+ T-cell DNA underwent Oncomine TCR Beta short-read sequencing. In this case, cultured CD4+ T cells provided the extracted genomic DNA. Via MiXCR, TCRdb re-called the PCR reads, giving one row per CDR3 protein. The sample lists fewer than 15,000 distinct CDR3 sequences, roughly two fifths seen once, with over 7.5% in the top ten. Germline trimming cut 3 bases from V and 2 bases from J; bases unmatched to any gene: 3. This CDR3 spans 15 amino acids. Germline values: CDR1 LNHDA, CDR2 SQIVND (reference sequence). Treatment reported: 10-day PBMC culture with coronavirus spike peptide pools or control peptides (ViraFEST assay). Expanded clonotypes were found by TCR sequencing after peptide-pool stimulation (ViraFEST). Of note for this clonotype: What it binds is not known.

V is TRBV19 and J is TRBJ2-7; 11 bases are shared with TRBD1. The TCR was taken from a human donor who had recovered from COVID-19. Material: CD4+ T cells from blood, cultured in vitro, obtained after SARS-CoV-2 vaccination. The CDR3 reads CASSMGTGGTYEQYF. The CDR3, as DNA: TGTGCCAGTAGTATGGGGACAGGGGGAACCTACGAGCAGTACTTC.